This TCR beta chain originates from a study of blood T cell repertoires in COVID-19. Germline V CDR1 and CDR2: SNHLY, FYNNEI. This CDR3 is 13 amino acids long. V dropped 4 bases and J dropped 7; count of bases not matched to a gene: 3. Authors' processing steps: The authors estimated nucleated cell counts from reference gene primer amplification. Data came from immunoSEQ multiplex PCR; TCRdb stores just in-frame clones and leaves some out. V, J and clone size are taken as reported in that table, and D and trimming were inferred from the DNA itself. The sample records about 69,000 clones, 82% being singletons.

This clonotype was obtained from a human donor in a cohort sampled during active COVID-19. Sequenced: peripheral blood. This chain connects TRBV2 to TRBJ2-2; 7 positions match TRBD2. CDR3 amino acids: CASSVSGGGELFF. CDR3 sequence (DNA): TGTGCCAGCAGTGTCTCGGGGGGCGGGGAGCTGTTTTTT.